This T cell receptor (beta chain) originates from a study of T cells in Graves' hyperthyroidism and ophthalmopathy (dated by TCRdb to the late 2010s). Study-wide context: Peripheral blood was collected at initial diagnosis, before any treatment. To identify TCR V-J signatures that set the groups apart, the researchers used a discovery cohort of 100 patients, made up of 40 to 45 with Graves' ophthalmopathy and 55 to 65 with stable Graves' hyperthyroidism. Prospective prediction of ophthalmopathy was tested in an independent validation cohort of 18 to 20 hyperthyroidism patients and 17 patients who later progressed to ophthalmopathy. The 100 discovery patients were randomly split 7:3 into training and test sets. The study also compared thyroid tissue and blood T-cell repertoires from about six Graves' hyperthyroidism patients. After sampling, hyperthyroidism patients received methimazole starting at 30 mg daily, and ophthalmopathy patients received high-dose intravenous methylprednisolone. The paper describes TCR Vbeta CDR3 sequencing of about 140 peripheral blood samples, made up of 43 ophthalmopathy patients, 70 to 75 hyperthyroidism patients and about 17 progressor patients. What the authors observed across the whole study: Most expanded thyroid clonotypes (frequency above 0.001) were also found in blood, which suggests that blood repertoires may mirror thyroid immune responses. In cross-validation, a model built on a 13 V-J signature told ophthalmopathy apart from stable hyperthyroidism with approximately 90% sensitivity and roughly 81% specificity, and in testing the same model reached 80%/75%. Sample size was not statistically predetermined, and investigators were not blinded to group allocation. During validation, the model predicted progression to ophthalmopathy a median of approximately six months ahead of onset, with almost 71% sensitivity and roughly 75% specificity.

The sample holds many counts of this clonotype. Which antigen it targets is not known. No base-level quality is on record; no much larger clone is a single base apart. TCR beta CDR3 regions were amplified from RNA transcripts. The TCR CDR3 was subjected to a first round of RT-PCR using the HTBI primer set and the Qiagen OneStep RT-PCR kit. The libraries were constructed in a second round of multiplex PCR and then size-selected and purified. Libraries were sequenced paired-end with 100 bp reads on an Illumina HiSeq2000. As for the authors' bioinformatics: SOAPnuke was used to process the raw data, removing reads that contained adapters or uncalled bases, had a mean Phred below 15, or lacked an exact match to the constant primer or identifier. High-quality paired reads were merged with COPE v1.2.5, and unique nucleotide sequences were defined as clonotypes. Clonotypes were aligned to IMGT TRBV, TRBD and TRBJ reference segments using MiTCR v1.1. The analysis included only V-J combinations with a frequency above 0.0001, which together covered more than 98% of the repertoires. A TCS score was defined as the ratio of F50 (clonal expansion) to E x V (chaos), with BLOSUM62-based TCRdist applied between CDR3 peptides within each V-J. Welch's t-statistics and random forest reduced 450 to 600 V-J features to 13, which were used in a naive Bayes classifier (R e1071). TCRdb redid the processing of the public reads, applying fastp at Q25 and MiXCR, and retained in-frame beta chains. Every distinct CDR3 protein forms one entry, paired with its most common genes and DNA. The V and J calls were not made by the authors but by TCRdb's processing. In this sample the table shows around 400,000 distinct CDR3 sequences, roughly an eighth of which occur a single time. The ten largest clonotypes hold about 9.1% of the sample.

Graves' hyperthyroidism was defined as stable when no progression to ophthalmopathy occurred over 18 months of follow-up. Hyperthyroidism patients were aged 18 to 65 years and newly diagnosed, with disease duration of less than 2 months. Exclusion was applied to patients with uncontrolled infections, other autoimmune diseases, pregnancy or lactation. Diagnoses were based on clinical symptoms, serum thyroxine and TRAb, thyroid ultrasound and orbital computed tomography. Ficoll-Paque density gradient centrifugation was used to isolate PBMCs from approximately 11 ml of fresh peripheral blood. Total RNA was extracted using Trizol reagent, and RNA quality was assessed on an Agilent 2100 Bioanalyzer. The CDR3 numbers 16 residues from cysteine through phenylalanine. Only the CDR3 region is kept as DNA, spanning 48 bases read in frame from base 1. The germline V gene encodes CDR1 MDHEN and CDR2 SYDVKM. Here V drops 5 bases and J drops 5 bases, and the junction holds 12 bases not matched to any gene.

The clonotype originates from a woman aged 18-29 years with Graves' hyperthyroidism. In this chain, TRBV28 is recombined with TRBJ1-5; the central 7 bases match TRBD1. Sequenced: blood. The DNA sequence is as follows: TGTGCCAGCAGTCCTAGACGATGGGGACAGCATCAGCCCCAGCATTTT. Translated, this is CASSPRRWGQHQPQHF.